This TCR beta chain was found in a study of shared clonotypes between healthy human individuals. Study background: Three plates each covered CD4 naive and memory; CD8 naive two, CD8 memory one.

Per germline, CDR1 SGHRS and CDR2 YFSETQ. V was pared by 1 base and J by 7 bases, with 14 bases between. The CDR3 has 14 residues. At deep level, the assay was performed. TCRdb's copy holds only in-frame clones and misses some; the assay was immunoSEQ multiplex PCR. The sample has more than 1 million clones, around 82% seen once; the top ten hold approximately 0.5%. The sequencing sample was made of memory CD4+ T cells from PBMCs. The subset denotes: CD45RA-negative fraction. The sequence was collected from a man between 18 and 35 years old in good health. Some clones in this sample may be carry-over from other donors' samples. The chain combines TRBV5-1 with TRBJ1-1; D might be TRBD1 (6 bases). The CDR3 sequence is CASSLPGASVEAFF. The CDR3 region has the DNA TGCGCCAGCAGCTTGCCGGGGGCGTCGGTTGAAGCTTTCTTT.